This TCR beta chain was sequenced in a study of CD8+ T cells in alopecia areata. Study-level background: Patients took tofacitinib for 6 to 18 months, followed by 6 drug-free months.

Study-wide results and caveats: An increase in clonality over normal scalp was evident in lesional scalp, especially alopecia totalis/universalis.

Isolated RNA was reverse transcribed into cDNA used as the sequencing template. The method was immunoSEQ multiplex PCR; TCRdb's version includes in-frame clones alone and lacks a portion of them. The table lists some 150,000 clones, under 60% of them singletons, with roughly 21% in the top ten. Worth noting for this clone: Its antigen is currently unknown.

Trimming left V 1 base short and J 5 bases short, with 11 bases between. CDR1 and CDR2 (germline): SEHNR, FQNEAQ (reference sequence). CDR3 length: 15 residues. This sequence joins TRBV7-9 and TRBJ1-4; D may be TRBD1 (5 bases). The clonotype comes from a human donor with alopecia areata. The sample here was CD8+ T cells sorted from blood, taken at week 0. CDR3 coding DNA: TGTGCCAGCAGCTTAGGAGAGACAGCGAATGAAAAACTGTTTTTT. Residues: CASSLGETANEKLFF.